The next 25 T cell receptor beta chains were all read from a single sample in a study. TCRdb processed the 5' RACE reads anew with MiXCR; each CDR3 protein has one entry. The sample lists 52,000 or so distinct CDR3 sequences, more than 20% occurring once. The sorted Tregs were CD4+CD25+CD127-/low cells. Specimen: tumor-infiltrating Tregs sorted from the breast tumor. These TCRs come from a female donor with breast cancer.

This clonotype was detected ten times or more. CDR3 residues: CASSLGQANTGELFF. Here the CDR3 DNA reads TGTGCCAGCAGCTTAGGACAGGCCAACACCGGGGAGCTGTTTTTT. The chain combines TRBV7-8 with TRBJ2-2, with D possibly matching TRBD1 (6 bases). This CDR3 is built from 15 residues. V lost 1 base, J lost 2 bases, and 8 bases lay in between. Germline loops: CDR1 SGHVS, CDR2 FQNEAQ.

Points on this clonotype: The CDR3 carries no conserved terminal phenylalanine or tryptophan, so it likely arises from a read error. The chain couples TRBV10-3 to TRBJ1-2; 8 positions match TRBD1. Germline assignment: CDR1 ENHRY and CDR2 SYGVKD. V gave up 2 bases and J gave up 5 bases; unmatched junction bases: 16. The CDR3 sequence is 18 residues long. DNA of the CDR3: TGTGCCATCAGTGAGCCTGGACAGGGACCTTTTGGTGGGTATGGCTACACCCTC. Protein product: CAISEPGQGPFGGYGYTL.

This clonotype has at least ten counts. The genes are TRBV5-1 and TRBJ2-1; 8 nucleotides match TRBD2. The germline V gene has CDR1 SGHRS and CDR2 YFSETQ. Losses at the gene ends were 2 bases for V and 5 bases for J; bases not matched to a gene: 6. This CDR3 is built from 15 residues. The CDR3 here is CASSFTSGPNNEQFF. The CDR3 DNA follows: TGCGCCAGCAGCTTTACTAGCGGCCCCAACAATGAGCAGTTCTTC.

This sequence joins TRBV24-1 and TRBJ2-5, with D unclear. This CDR3 is built from 14 residues. Trimming shortened V by 3 bases and J by 3 bases, and 10 bases separated the two germline ends. Germline V gene sequence: CDR1 KGHDR, CDR2 SFDVKD. CDR3 sequence (DNA): TGTGCCACCAGTGATGGTAAAATCGAAGAGACCCAGTACTTC. This codes for CATSDGKIEETQYF.

This clonotype was seen repeatedly, ten times or more. The chain recombines TRBV7-2 with TRBJ2-1, with D hard to call. The CDR3 is 13 amino acids. V shed 2 bases and J shed 5 bases, with 7 bases lying between them. The germline V gene has CDR1 SGHTA and CDR2 FQGNSA. CDR3 DNA sequence: TGTGCCAGCAGCTTACGTTGGGACAATGAGCAGTTCTTC. Protein product: CASSLRWDNEQFF.

At least ten counts were recorded for this clonotype. The chain is built from TRBV9 and TRBJ2-2, with 7 bases lining up with TRBD2. CDR3 size: 15 residues. Trimming took 4 bases from V and 2 from J; bases not matched to a gene: 5. Looked up from germline, CDR1 is SGDLS and CDR2 is YYNGEE. The CDR3 coding sequence is TGTGCCAGCAGCTTCGGGACTAAAAACACCGGGGAGCTGTTTTTT. Protein sequence: CASSFGTKNTGELFF. Filled out from reference TRBV9 and TRBJ2-2, the complete variable domain reads DSGVTQTPKHLITATGQRVTLRCSPRSGDLSVYWYQQSLDQGLQFLIQYYNGEERAKGNILERFSAQQFPDLHSELNLSSLELGDSALYFCASSFGTKNTGELFFGEGSRLTVL.

CDR3 protein: CASSPSGRSTDTQYF. DNA for the CDR3: TGCGCCAGCAGCCCGAGTGGGAGGAGCACAGATACGCAGTATTTT. The chain is built from TRBV4-1 and TRBJ2-3, with D tentatively TRBD2 (6 bases). Germline V gene lookup returns CDR1 MGHRA and CDR2 YSYEKL. V was clipped by 4 bases and J by 0 bases, with 11 bases between them. The CDR3 runs to 15 residues.

This chain joins TRBV4-1 and TRBJ1-3; D is ambiguous. V lost 0 bases, J lost 2 bases, and 8 bases lay in between. The CDR3 runs 15 residues. Germline V gene data show CDR1 as MGHRA and CDR2 as YSYEKL. CDR3 sequence: CASSQEEHTGNTIYF. The CDR3 DNA sequence: TGCGCCAGCAGCCAAGAGGAACATACTGGAAACACCATATATTTT.

The table lists this clonotype with a few counts. The chain carries TRBV6-6 and TRBJ2-7, with TRBD2 matching over 7 bases. J was trimmed by 0 bases and V by 8 bases; bases with no gene match: 7. The CDR3 covers 14 residues. From germline, CDR1 is MNHNY and CDR2 SVGAGI (reference sequence). The CDR3 loop is CASSVRGDSYEQYF. CDR3 DNA sequence: TGTGCCAGCTCGGTCCGGGGGGACTCCTACGAGCAGTACTTC.

This clonotype was found a few times. V and J are TRBV20-1 and TRBJ1-1; D gene uncertain. Germline V gene sequence: CDR1 DFQATT, CDR2 SNEGSKA (reference sequence). The CDR3 covers 15 residues. The ends were cut back, 3 bases at V and 0 bases at J, with 14 bases in the middle. CDR3 residues: CSASSNRLLNTEAFF. The CDR3, as DNA: TGCAGTGCTAGTTCAAACAGATTGTTGAACACTGAAGCTTTCTTT.

This clonotype was counted many times. The V gene is TRBV6-1, the J gene TRBJ2-3; 7 bases agree with TRBD2. The CDR3 has 15 amino acids. Trimming cost V 3 bases and J 4 bases; bases outside gene matches: 7. Germline V lookup: CDR1 MNHNS, CDR2 SASEGT. Here the CDR3 reads CASSDQGGPADTQYF. DNA for the CDR3: TGTGCCAGCAGTGACCAGGGAGGGCCCGCAGATACGCAGTATTTT.

This clonotype appeared a few times. The gene calls are TRBV7-2 and TRBJ2-7, with D maybe TRBD1 (6 bases). V lost 5 bases and J 2 bases, leaving 10 bases between the germline ends. This CDR3 comprises 13 residues. Germline CDR1 SGHTA, CDR2 FQGNSA. The CDR3 spells CASSRTEAYEQYF. The CDR3 region has the DNA TGTGCCAGCAGCCGGACAGAAGCCTACGAGCAGTACTTC.

This clonotype was picked up many times. The conserved phenylalanine or tryptophan is not found at the CDR3 terminus, so this likely reflects a read error. The chain is built from TRBV12-3 or TRBV12-4 and TRBJ1-1, with no clear D. Trimming left V 5 bases short and J 0 bases short, with 10 bases between. The CDR3 loop spans 14 amino acids. The CDR3 DNA is TGTGCCAGCAGTAAGGAGACTATGAACACTGAAGCTTTCCTT. Its translation is CASSKETMNTEAFL.

The chain combines TRBV20-1 with TRBJ2-2, with D perhaps TRBD1 (5 bases). The V end lost 3 bases, the J end lost 1 base, and 9 bases lay between the germline ends. The CDR3 covers 14 residues. Looked up from germline, CDR1 is DFQATT and CDR2 is SNEGSKA (reference sequence). In DNA form, the CDR3 reads TGCAGTGCTAGGCGTCAGGGGAACACCGGGGAGCTGTTTTTT. Its translation is CSARRQGNTGELFF.

The table lists this clonotype with many counts. The rearrangement uses TRBV7-8 and TRBJ2-5; D uncertain. CDR3 length equals 14 residues. Trimming pared 3 bases from V and 5 bases from J, leaving 13 bases between. Germline V gene data show CDR1 as SGHVS and CDR2 as FQNEAQ. This chain's CDR3 is CASSLVGRSETQYF. Written as DNA, the CDR3 is TGTGCCAGCAGCTTGGTGGGTAGATCGGAGACCCAGTACTTC.

In its sample, this clonotype was seen once. The chain links TRBV12-3 or TRBV12-4 to TRBJ1-2; maybe TRBD1 (5 bases). V was clipped by 3 bases and J by 0 bases, with 11 bases between them. This CDR3 spans 15 amino acids. The CDR3 nucleotides read TGTGCCAGCAGTTTGAGACAGCCAGCTAACTATGGCTACACCTTC. Its translation is CASSLRQPANYGYTF.

This clonotype was found a few times. The chain has TRBV20-1 and TRBJ2-5; D is unresolved. Trimming cost V 5 bases and J 7 bases, with 14 bases left between them. The CDR3 totals 12 residues. The germline gives CDR1 DFQATT, CDR2 SNEGSKA (reference sequence). CDR3 sequence reads: CSAGPELRTQYF. Here the CDR3 DNA reads TGCAGTGCTGGGCCCGAACTGAGGACCCAGTACTTC.

In the case of this clonotype: This could be a read error, since a much larger clone is one nucleotide away. The rearrangement uses TRBV5-1 and TRBJ2-1, with D tentatively TRBD2 (5 bases). CDR3 length: 13 residues. Per the germline V gene, CDR1 is SGHRS and CDR2 is YFSETQ. The ends were cut back, 3 bases at V and 8 bases at J, with 12 bases in the middle. The CDR3 here is CASSYGDNYEQFF. The CDR3 coding sequence is TGCGCCAGCAGCTACGGGGATAACTATGAGCAGTTCTTC.

This clonotype was observed a handful of times. This chain links TRBV2 with TRBJ2-7; D ambiguous. The CDR3 totals 14 residues. V lost 1 base, J lost 0 bases, and 7 bases lay in between. Germline CDR1 is SNHLY and CDR2 is FYNNEI. CDR3: CASSEGLLSYEQYF. In nucleotides, the CDR3 is TGTGCCAGCAGTGAAGGACTCCTCTCCTACGAGCAGTACTTC.

This sequence joins TRBV27 and TRBJ1-1; no definite D call. V was clipped by 5 bases and J by 1 base, with 11 bases between them. The CDR3 totals 14 residues. CDR1 and CDR2 (germline): MNHEY, SMNVEV (reference sequence). CDR3 region: CASSTPGPNTEAFF. For the CDR3, the DNA is TGTGCCAGCAGTACTCCGGGTCCGAACACTGAAGCTTTCTTT.

This clonotype occurred many times. The V gene is TRBV20-1, the J gene TRBJ2-3, with TRBD2 matching over 10 bases. From germline, CDR1 is DFQATT and CDR2 SNEGSKA (reference sequence). The CDR3 spans 15 residues. V was pared by 3 bases and J by 0 bases, with 3 bases of the junction left unmatched. DNA of the CDR3: TGCAGTGCTAGTCTAGCGGGGGATAGCACAGATACGCAGTATTTT. Protein sequence: CSASLAGDSTDTQYF.

There are many counts of this clonotype. The CDR3, as DNA: TGTGCCAGCAGTGAATCAACAGCCGCTAACTATGGCTACACCTTC. This codes for CASSESTAANYGYTF. The chain joins TRBV6-1 to TRBJ1-2; no firm D call. This CDR3 has 15 residues. The germline CDR1 and CDR2 sequences are MNHNS and SASEGT. The ends were cut back, 2 bases at V and 0 bases at J, with 10 bases in the middle.

V and J are TRBV4-2 and TRBJ2-7; 7 bases agree with TRBD2. The CDR3 totals 15 residues. V shed 2 bases, J shed 3 bases, and the junction held 7 bases outside the gene matches. Germline V gene lookup returns CDR1 LGHNA and CDR2 YNFKEQ. The CDR3: CASSQIGREGYEQYF. CDR3 in DNA: TGTGCCAGCAGCCAAATTGGGAGGGAGGGCTACGAGCAGTACTTC.

A few counts support this clonotype. The chain carries TRBV4-1 and TRBJ2-7, with D perhaps TRBD1 or TRBD2 (5 bases each). Trimming shortened V by 4 bases and J by 4 bases, and 14 bases separated the two germline ends. The CDR3 has 14 amino acids. Germline CDR1 reads MGHRA; CDR2 reads YSYEKL. The CDR3: CASSPGPGTYEQYF. CDR3 DNA: TGCGCCAGCAGCCCCGGGCCAGGGACGTACGAGCAGTACTTC.

This clonotype was seen a handful of times. The chain is built from TRBV20-1 and TRBJ2-5; maybe TRBD2 (5 bases). Trimming removed 3 bases from V and 5 bases from J, with 19 bases in between. The CDR3 totals 15 residues. CDR1 is DFQATT, CDR2 SNEGSKA, per germline (reference sequence). The DNA of the CDR3 is TGCAGTGCTAGGGGGATGGACTCTGGCGATGAGACCCAGTACTTC. Translated, it gives CSARGMDSGDETQYF.